This T cell receptor beta chain was captured in a study of blood T cell repertoires in COVID-19. Trimming shortened V by 0 bases and J by 3 bases, and 6 bases separated the two germline ends. Germline CDR1 is MNHEY and CDR2 is SVGEGT. The CDR3 runs to 14 residues. Method: immunoSEQ multiplex PCR; TCRdb's copy keeps in-frame clones and lacks some. The data contain 30,000 to 40,000 clones, around 86% of them singletons. The material sequenced was peripheral blood. The chain links TRBV6-2 or TRBV6-3 to TRBJ1-5; TRBD1 is a possible D gene (5 bases). This sequence was found in a man in his 70s with acute or convalescent COVID-19. The chain's CDR3 is CASSYSGDNQPQHF. CDR3 nucleotides: TGTGCCAGCAGTTACTCAGGGGACAATCAGCCCCAGCATTTT.